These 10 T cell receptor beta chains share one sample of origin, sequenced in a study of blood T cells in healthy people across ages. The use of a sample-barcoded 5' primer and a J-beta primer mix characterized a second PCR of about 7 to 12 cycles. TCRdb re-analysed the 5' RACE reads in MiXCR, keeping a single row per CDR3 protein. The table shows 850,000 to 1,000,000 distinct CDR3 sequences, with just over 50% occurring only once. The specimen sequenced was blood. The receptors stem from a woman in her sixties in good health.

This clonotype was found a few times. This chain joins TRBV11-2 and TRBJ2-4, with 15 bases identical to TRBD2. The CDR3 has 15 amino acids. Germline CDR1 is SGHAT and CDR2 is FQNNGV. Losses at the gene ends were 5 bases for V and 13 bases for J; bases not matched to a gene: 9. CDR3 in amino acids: CASSLGLAGGTVQYF. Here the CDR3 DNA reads TGTGCCAGCAGCCTGGGACTAGCGGGAGGAACCGTGCAGTACTTC. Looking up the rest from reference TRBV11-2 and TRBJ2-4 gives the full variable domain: EAGVAQSPRYKIIEKRQSVAFWCNPISGHATLYWYQQILGQGPKLLIQFQNNGVVDDSQLPKDRFSAERLKGVDSTLKIQPAKLEDSAVYLCASSLGLAGGTVQYFGAGTRLSVL.

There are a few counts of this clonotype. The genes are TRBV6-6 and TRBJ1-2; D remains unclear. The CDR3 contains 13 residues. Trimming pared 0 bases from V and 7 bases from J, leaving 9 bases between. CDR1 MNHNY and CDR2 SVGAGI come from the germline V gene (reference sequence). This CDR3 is CASSYSMGSGYTF. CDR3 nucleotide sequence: TGTGCCAGCAGTTACTCGATGGGATCTGGCTACACCTTC.

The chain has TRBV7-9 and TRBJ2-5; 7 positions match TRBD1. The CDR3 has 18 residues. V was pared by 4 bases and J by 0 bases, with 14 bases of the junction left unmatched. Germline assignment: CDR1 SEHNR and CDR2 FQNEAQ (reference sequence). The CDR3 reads CASSSGTVPKDNQETQYF. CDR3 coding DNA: TGTGCCAGCAGCTCCGGGACAGTCCCAAAAGATAACCAAGAGACCCAGTACTTC.

CDR3: CASSRKSRHFYGYTF. In DNA, the CDR3 is TGTGCCAGCAGCCGAAAATCGAGGCACTTCTATGGCTACACCTTC. This rearrangement joins TRBV11-3 to TRBJ1-2; D is ambiguous. CDR1 SGHNT and CDR2 YENEEA come from the germline V gene. The V end lost 5 bases, the J end lost 4 bases, and 17 bases lay between the germline ends. The CDR3 totals 15 residues.

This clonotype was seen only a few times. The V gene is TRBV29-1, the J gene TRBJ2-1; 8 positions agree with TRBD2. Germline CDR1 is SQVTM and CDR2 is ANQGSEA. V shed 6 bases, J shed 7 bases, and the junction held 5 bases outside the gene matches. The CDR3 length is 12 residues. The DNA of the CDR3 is TGCAGCGTCTCTTCGGGGGGGAATGAGCAGTTCTTC. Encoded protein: CSVSSGGNEQFF.

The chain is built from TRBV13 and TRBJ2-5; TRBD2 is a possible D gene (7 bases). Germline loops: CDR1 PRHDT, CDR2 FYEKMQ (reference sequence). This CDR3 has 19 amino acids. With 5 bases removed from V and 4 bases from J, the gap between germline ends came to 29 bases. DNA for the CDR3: TGTGCCAGCAGCCCATTGGGGGCGGGAGTACCCTCCGCTGGAGAGACCCAGTACTTC. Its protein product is CASSPLGAGVPSAGETQYF.

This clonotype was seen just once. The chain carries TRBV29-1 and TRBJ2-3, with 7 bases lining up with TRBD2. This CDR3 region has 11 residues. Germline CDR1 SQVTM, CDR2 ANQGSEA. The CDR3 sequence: CAWGREDTQYF. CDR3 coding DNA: TGCGCGTGGGGGAGGGAAGATACGCAGTATTTT.

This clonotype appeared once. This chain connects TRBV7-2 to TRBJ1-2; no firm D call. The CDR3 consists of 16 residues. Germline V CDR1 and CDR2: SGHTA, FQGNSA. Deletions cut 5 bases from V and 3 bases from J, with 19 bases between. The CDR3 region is CASSPPSRTLDYGYTF. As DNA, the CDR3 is TGTGCCAGCAGCCCCCCGAGTAGAACTCTCGACTATGGCTACACCTTC.

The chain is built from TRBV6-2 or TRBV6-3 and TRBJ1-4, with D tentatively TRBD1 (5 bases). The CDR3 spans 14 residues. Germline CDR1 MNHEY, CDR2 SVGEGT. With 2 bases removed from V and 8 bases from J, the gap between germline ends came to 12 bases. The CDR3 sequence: CASSYGGSEEKLFF. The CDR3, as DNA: TGTGCCAGCAGTTACGGGGGTTCAGAAGAAAAACTGTTTTTT.

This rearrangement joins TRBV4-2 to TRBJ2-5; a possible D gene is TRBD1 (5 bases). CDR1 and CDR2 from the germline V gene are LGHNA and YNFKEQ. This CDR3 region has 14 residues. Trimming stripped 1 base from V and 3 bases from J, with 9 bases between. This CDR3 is CASSQGPQEETQYF. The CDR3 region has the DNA TGTGCCAGCAGCCAAGGACCACAGGAAGAGACCCAGTACTTC.